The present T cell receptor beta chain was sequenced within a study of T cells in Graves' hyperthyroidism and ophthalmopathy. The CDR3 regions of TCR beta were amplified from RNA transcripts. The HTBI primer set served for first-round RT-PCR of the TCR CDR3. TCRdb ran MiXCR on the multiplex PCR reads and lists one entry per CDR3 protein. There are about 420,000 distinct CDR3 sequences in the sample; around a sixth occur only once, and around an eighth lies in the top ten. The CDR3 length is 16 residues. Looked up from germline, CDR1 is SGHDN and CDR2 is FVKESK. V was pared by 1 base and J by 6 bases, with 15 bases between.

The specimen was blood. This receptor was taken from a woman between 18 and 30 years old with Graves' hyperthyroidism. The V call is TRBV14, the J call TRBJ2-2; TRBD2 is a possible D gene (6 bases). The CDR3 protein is CASSQGDSAGAGELFF. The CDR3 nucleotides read TGTGCCAGCAGCCAAGGGGACTCCGCAGGAGCCGGGGAGCTGTTTTTT. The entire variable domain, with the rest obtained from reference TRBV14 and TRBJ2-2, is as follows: EAGVTQFPSHSVIEKGQTVTLRCDPISGHDNLYWYRRVMGKEIKFLLHFVKESKQDESGMPNNRFLAERTGGTYSTLKVQPAELEDSGVYFCASSQGDSAGAGELFFGEGSRLTVL.